These T cell receptor beta chains were read from a single sample in a study of T cells in Graves' hyperthyroidism and ophthalmopathy. TCRdb passed the multiplex PCR reads through MiXCR, listing each CDR3 protein once. The sample includes 400,000 to 450,000 distinct CDR3 sequences, over 12% of them seen just once. Material for sequencing was blood. The origin of the receptors is a man between 18 and 29 years old with Graves' ophthalmopathy. CDR3s include the opening cysteine and the closing phenylalanine or tryptophan. Fields, in order: J gene, clone size, D gene, V gene, CDR3 protein, CDR3 DNA. The D gene is left open where the match is weak. Expanded clones are given a class, and other clones once, few, many or no size at all.

TRBJ2-2 | . | . | TRBV4-1 | CASSQGNLNTGELFF | TGCGCCAGCAGCCAAGGTAATCTGAACACCGGGGAGCTGTTTTTT
TRBJ2-3 | many | . | TRBV10-3 | CAISPGTGPDTQYF | TGTGCCATCAGCCCGGGAACAGGCCCAGATACGCAGTATTTT
TRBJ2-5 | few | TRBD2 | TRBV10-3 | CATTSGRGQETQYF | TGTGCCACCACTAGCGGGAGGGGACAAGAGACCCAGTACTTC
TRBJ2-1 | many | . | TRBV3-1 | CASSQDLFGTYNEQFF | TGTGCCAGCAGCCAAGATCTATTCGGGACCTACAATGAGCAGTTCTTC
TRBJ1-1 | many | . | TRBV28 | CASSFDRALTEAFF | TGTGCCAGCAGTTTCGATCGGGCACTCACTGAAGCTTTCTTT
TRBJ2-2 | many | . | TRBV7-3 | CASSPQFVWNTGELFF | TGTGCCAGCAGCCCACAGTTCGTTTGGAACACCGGGGAGCTGTTTTTT
TRBJ1-1 | many | . | TRBV6-6 | CASSYSGYSGTEAFF | TGTGCCAGCAGTTACTCGGGGTATTCGGGCACTGAAGCTTTCTTT
TRBJ1-6 | . | . | TRBV5-4 | CASSLWQGYNSPLHF | TGTGCCAGCAGCTTATGGCAGGGATATAATTCACCCCTCCACTTT
TRBJ2-7 | many | TRBD1 | TRBV6-1 | CASSSTGDPSYEQYF | TGTGCCAGCAGTTCGACAGGGGACCCCTCCTACGAGCAGTACTTC
TRBJ2-3 | few | . | TRBV29-1 | CSGARGPSTDTQYF | TGCAGCGGGGCCCGGGGCCCTAGCACAGATACGCAGTATTTT
TRBJ2-1 | many | TRBD2 | TRBV7-6 | CASSLLLAGGPNEQFF | TGTGCCAGCAGCTTATTACTAGCGGGAGGTCCTAATGAGCAGTTCTTC
TRBJ2-3 | . | . | TRBV25-1 | CASSGQGSTDTQYF | TGTGCCAGCAGTGGGCAGGGGAGCACAGATACGCAGTATTTT
TRBJ2-2 | . | . | TRBV12-5 | CASVGVYTGELFF | TGTGCTAGTGTGGGAGTCTACACCGGGGAGCTGTTTTTT
TRBJ1-4 | . | . | TRBV11-2 | CASSLDGPHNEKLFF | TGTGCCAGCAGCTTAGATGGGCCTCACAATGAAAAACTGTTTTTT
TRBJ2-7 | many | . | TRBV11-2 | CASSLRPSYEQYF | TGTGCCAGCAGCTTACGGCCTTCCTACGAGCAGTACTTC
TRBJ2-2 | . | TRBD2 | TRBV15 | CATSKRGGAGELFF | TGTGCCACCAGCAAACGGGGGGGCGCCGGGGAGCTGTTTTTT
TRBJ2-1 | many | TRBD2 | TRBV28 | CASSYGTSGGGSYNEQFF | TGTGCCAGCAGTTACGGGACTAGCGGGGGGGGATCCTACAATGAGCAGTTCTTC
TRBJ1-3 | few | . | TRBV19 | CASSLGHSGNTIYF | TGTGCCAGTAGTTTAGGACACTCTGGAAACACCATATATTTT
TRBJ2-2 | . | . | TRBV19 | CASRRTNTGELFF | TGTGCCAGTAGAAGGACGAACACCGGGGAGCTGTTTTTT
TRBJ2-2 | . | . | TRBV2 | CASKRSQNTGELFF | TGTGCCAGCAAACGGAGTCAAAACACCGGGGAGCTGTTTTTT